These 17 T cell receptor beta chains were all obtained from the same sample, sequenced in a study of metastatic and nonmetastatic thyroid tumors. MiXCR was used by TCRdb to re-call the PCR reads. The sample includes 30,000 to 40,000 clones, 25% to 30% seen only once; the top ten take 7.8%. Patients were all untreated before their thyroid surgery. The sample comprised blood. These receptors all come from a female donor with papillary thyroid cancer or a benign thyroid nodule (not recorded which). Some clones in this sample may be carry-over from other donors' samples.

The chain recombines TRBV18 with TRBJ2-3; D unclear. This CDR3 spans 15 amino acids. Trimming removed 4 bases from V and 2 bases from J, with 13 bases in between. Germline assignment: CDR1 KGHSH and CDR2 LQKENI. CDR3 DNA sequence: TGTGCCAGCTCACAGGCCCAGGCCTACACAGATACGCAGTATTTT. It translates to CASSQAQAYTDTQYF.

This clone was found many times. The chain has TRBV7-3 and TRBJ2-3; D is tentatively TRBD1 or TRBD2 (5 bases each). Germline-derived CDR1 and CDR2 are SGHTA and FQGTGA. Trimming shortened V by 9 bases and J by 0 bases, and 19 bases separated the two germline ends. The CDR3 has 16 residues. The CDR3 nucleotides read TGTGCCAGTTCCGCGGTAAGGGGAGCTAGCACAGATACGCAGTATTTT. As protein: CASSAVRGASTDTQYF.

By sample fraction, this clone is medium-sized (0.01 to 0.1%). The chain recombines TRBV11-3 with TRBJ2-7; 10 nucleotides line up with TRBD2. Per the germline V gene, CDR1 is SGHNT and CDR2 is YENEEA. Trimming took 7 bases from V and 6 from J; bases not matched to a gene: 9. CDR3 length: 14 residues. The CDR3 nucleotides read TGTGCCAGCACCCCCCAGGGACTAGCGAGCGAGCAGTACTTC. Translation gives CASTPQGLASEQYF.

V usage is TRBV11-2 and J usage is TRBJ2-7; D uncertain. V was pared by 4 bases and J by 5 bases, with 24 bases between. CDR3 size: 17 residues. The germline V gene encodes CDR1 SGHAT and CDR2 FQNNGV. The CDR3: CASSSLWGNPDGDEQYF. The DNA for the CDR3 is TGTGCCAGCAGCTCATTGTGGGGTAACCCGGACGGCGACGAGCAGTACTTC.

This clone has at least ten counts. The DNA of the CDR3 is TGTGCCAGCAACCAACAAAGGACCACCTATGGCTACACCTTC. Its protein product is CASNQQRTTYGYTF. This chain joins TRBV12-3 or TRBV12-4 and TRBJ1-2, with D unclear. V was trimmed by 7 bases and J by 4 bases, leaving 16 bases between them. The CDR3 loop spans 14 amino acids.

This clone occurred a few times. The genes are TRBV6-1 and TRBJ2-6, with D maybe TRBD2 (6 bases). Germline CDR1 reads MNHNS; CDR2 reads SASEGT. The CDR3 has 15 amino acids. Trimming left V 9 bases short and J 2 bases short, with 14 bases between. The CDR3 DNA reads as TGTGCCAGTAGCGCGGGACTCGCTGGGGCCAACGTCCTGACTTTC. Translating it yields CASSAGLAGANVLTF.

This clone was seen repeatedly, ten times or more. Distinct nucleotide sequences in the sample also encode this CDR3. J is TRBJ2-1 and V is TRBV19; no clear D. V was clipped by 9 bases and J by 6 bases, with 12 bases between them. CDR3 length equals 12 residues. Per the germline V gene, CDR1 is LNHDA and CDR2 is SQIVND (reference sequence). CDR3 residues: CASKGRVNEQFF. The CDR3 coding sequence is TGTGCCAGCAAGGGTAGGGTCAATGAGCAGTTCTTC.

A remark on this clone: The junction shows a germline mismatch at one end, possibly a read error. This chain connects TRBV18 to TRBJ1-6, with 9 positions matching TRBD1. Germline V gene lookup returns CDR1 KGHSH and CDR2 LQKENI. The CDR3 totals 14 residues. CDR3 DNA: TGTGCCAGACGAAGGGACAGGGATGGACCACCCATCCACTTT. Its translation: CARRRDRDGPPIHF.

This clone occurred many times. This CDR3 is CAWSPPTGSGLNQPQHF. As DNA, the CDR3 is TGTGCCTGGAGTCCCCCAACAGGGTCGGGACTAAATCAGCCCCAGCATTTT. The chain employs TRBV30 and TRBJ1-5; a possible D gene is TRBD1 (6 bases). V was trimmed by 2 bases and J by 4 bases, leaving 21 bases between them. The CDR3 totals 17 residues. The V gene's germline CDR1 is GTSNPN and CDR2 SVGIG (reference sequence).

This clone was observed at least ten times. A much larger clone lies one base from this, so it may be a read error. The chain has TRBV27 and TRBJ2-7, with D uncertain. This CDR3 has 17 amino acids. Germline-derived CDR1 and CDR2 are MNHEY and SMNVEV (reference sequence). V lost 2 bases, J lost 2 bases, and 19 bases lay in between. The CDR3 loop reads CASSLGVSAAKPYEQYF. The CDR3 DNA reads TGTGCCAGCAGTTTAGGGGTATCGGCAGCAAAGCCCTACGAGCAGTACTTC.

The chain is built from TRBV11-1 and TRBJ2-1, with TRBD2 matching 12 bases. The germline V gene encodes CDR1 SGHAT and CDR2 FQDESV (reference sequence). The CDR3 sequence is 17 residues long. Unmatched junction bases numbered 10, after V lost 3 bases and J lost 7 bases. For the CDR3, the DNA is TGTGCCAGCAGCTTTCCTAGCGGGAGGGCCTCGGAAAATGAGCAGTTCTTC. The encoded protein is CASSFPSGRASENEQFF.

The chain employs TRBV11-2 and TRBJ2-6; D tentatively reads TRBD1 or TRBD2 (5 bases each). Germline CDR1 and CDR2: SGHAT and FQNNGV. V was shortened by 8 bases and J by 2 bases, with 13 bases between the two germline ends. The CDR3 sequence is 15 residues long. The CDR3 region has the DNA TGTGCCAGCGCCCGAGGGGCTCCTGGGGCCAACGTCCTGACTTTC. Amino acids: CASARGAPGANVLTF.

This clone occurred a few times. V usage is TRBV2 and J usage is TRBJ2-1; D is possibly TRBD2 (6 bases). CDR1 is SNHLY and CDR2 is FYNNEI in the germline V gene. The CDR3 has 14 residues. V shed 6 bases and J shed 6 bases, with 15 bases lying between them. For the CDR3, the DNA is TGTGCCAGCAGGGTAGCGGCAAAGTTCAATGAGCAGTTCTTC. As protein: CASRVAAKFNEQFF. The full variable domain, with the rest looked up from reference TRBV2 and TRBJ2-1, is EPEVTQTPSHQVTQMGQEVILRCVPISNHLYFYWYRQILGQKVEFLVSFYNNEISEKSEIFDDQFSVERPDGSNFTLKIRSTKLEDSAMYFCASRVAAKFNEQFFGPGTRLTVL.

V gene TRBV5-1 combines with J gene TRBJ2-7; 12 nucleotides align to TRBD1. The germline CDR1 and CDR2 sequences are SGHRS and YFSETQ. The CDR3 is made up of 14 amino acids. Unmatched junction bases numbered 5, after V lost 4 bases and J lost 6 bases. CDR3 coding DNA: TGCGCCAGCAGCGAGGGACAGGGGGCGTCCGAGCAGTACTTC. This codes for CASSEGQGASEQYF. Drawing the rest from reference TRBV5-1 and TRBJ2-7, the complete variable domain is KAGVTQTPRYLIKTRGQQVTLSCSPISGHRSVSWYQQTPGQGLQFLFEYFSETQRNKGNFPGRFSGRQFSNSRSEMNVSTLELGDSALYLCASSEGQGASEQYFGPGTRLTVT.

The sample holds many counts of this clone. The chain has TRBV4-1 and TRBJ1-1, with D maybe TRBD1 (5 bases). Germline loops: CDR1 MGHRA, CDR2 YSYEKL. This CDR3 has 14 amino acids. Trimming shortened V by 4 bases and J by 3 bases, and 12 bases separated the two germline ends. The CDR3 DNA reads TGCGCCAGCAGCCTAATGGGGGTGGACACTGAAGCTTTCTTT. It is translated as CASSLMGVDTEAFF.

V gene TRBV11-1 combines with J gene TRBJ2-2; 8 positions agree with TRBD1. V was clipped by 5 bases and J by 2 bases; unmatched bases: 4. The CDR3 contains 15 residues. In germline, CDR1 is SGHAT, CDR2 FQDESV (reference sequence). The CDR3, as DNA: TGTGCCAGCAGCAGGCAGGGGGCTAACACCGGGGAGCTGTTTTTT. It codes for CASSRQGANTGELFF.

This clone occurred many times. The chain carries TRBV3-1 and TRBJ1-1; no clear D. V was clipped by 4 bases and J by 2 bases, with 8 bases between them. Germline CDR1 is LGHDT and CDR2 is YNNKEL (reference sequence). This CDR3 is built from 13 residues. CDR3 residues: CASSPLINTEAFF. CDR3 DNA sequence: TGTGCCAGCAGCCCGCTAATAAACACTGAAGCTTTCTTT.